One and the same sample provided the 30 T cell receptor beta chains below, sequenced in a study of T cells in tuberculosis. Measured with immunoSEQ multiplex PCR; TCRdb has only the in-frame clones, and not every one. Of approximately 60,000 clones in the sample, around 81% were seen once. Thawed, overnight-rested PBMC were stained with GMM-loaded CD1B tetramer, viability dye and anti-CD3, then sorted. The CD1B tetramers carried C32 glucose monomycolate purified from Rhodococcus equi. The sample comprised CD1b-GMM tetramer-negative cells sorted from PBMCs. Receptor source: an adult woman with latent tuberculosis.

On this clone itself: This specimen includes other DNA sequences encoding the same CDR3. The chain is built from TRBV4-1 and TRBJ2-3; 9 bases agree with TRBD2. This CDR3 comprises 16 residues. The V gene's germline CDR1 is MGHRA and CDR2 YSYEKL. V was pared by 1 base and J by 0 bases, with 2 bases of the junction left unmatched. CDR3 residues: CASSQGRGGSTDTQYF. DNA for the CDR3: TGCGCCAGCAGCCAAGGGCGGGGGGGTAGCACAGATACGCAGTATTTT.

The CDR3 spells CASSLSLRGISYEQYF. The CDR3 coding sequence is TGTGCCAGCAGTTTGTCGCTCAGGGGAATCAGCTACGAGCAGTACTTC. The genes are TRBV28 and TRBJ2-5, with a possible D match to TRBD1 (6 bases). The J call may be in error: the DNA end matches TRBJ2-7 better. CDR1 and CDR2 (germline): MDHEN, SYDVKM. This CDR3 has 16 residues.

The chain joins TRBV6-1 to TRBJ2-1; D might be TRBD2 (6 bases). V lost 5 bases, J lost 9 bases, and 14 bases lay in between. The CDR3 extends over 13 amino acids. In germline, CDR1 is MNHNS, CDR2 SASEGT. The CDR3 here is CASSPTSAGEQFF. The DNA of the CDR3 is TGTGCCAGCAGTCCGACTAGTGCGGGTGAGCAGTTCTTC.

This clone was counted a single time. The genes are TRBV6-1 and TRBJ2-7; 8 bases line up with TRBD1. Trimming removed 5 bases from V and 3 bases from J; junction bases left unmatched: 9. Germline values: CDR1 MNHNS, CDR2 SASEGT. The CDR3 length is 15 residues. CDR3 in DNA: TGTGCCAGCAGTAATGCGGGACAGGCGGTCTACGAGCAGTACTTC. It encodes CASSNAGQAVYEQYF.

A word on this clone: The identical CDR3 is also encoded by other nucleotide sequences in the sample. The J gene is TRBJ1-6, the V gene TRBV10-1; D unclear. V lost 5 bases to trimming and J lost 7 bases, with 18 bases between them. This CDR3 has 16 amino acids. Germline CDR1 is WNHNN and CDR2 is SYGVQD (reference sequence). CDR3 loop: CASSSGSNLKNSPLHF. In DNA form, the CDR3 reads TGCGCCAGCAGTTCGGGATCGAACCTTAAAAATTCACCCCTCCACTTT.

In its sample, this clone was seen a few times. The CDR3 here is CASSKGQGRTGELFF. The CDR3 DNA is TGTGCCAGCAGCAAAGGACAGGGAAGAACCGGGGAGCTGTTTTTT. The chain carries TRBV7-2 and TRBJ2-2, with 8 bases lining up with TRBD1. Germline lookup yields CDR1 SGHTA and CDR2 FQGNSA. The CDR3 is made up of 15 amino acids. The J segment lost 5 bases and the V segment lost 5 bases, leaving 7 bases of the junction unmatched.

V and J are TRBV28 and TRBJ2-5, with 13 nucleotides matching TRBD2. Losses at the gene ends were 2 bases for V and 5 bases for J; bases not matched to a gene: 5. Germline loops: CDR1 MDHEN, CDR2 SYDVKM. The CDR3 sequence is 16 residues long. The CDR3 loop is CASSLGGGLAGETQYF. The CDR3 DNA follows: TGTGCCAGCAGTTTAGGGGGGGGACTAGCGGGGGAGACCCAGTACTTC. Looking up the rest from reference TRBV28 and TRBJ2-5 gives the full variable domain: DVKVTQSSRYLVKRTGEKVFLECVQDMDHENMFWYRQDPGLGLRLIYFSYDVKMKEKGDIPEGYSVSREKKERFSLILESASTNQTSMYLCASSLGGGLAGETQYFGPGTRLLVL.

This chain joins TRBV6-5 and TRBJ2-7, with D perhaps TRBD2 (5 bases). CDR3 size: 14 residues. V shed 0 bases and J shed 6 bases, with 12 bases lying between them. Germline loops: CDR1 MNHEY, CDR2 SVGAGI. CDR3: CASSYSREGGEQYF. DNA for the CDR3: TGTGCCAGCAGTTACTCGAGAGAGGGCGGCGAGCAGTACTTC.

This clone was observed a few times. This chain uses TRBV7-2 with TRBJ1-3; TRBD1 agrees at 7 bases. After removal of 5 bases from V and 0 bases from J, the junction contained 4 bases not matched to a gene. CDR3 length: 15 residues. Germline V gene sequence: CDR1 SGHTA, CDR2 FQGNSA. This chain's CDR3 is CASSQGQTSGNTIYF. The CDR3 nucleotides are TGTGCCAGCAGCCAGGGACAGACCTCTGGAAACACCATATATTTT.

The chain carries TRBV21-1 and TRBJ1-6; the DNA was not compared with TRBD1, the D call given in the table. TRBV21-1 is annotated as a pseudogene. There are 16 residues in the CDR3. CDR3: CASSKEDLRAGSPLHF. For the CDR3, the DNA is TGTGCCAGCAGCAAAGAGGATTTACGGGCAGGGTCACCCCTCCACTTT.

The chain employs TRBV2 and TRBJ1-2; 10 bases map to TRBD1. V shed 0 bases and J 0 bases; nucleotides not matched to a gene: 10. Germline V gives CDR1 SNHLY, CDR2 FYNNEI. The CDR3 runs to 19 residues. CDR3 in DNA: TGTGCCAGCAGTGAAGCGGGAGACAGGGGGCTGGGTTCTAACTATGGCTACACCTTC. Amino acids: CASSEAGDRGLGSNYGYTF.

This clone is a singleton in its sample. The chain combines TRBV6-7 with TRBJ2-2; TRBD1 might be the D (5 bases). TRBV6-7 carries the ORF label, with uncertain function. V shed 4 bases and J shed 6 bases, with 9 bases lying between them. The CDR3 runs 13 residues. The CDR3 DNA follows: TGTGCCAGCAGTTTCCAGGGCGCCGGGGAGCTGTTTTTT. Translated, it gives CASSFQGAGELFF.

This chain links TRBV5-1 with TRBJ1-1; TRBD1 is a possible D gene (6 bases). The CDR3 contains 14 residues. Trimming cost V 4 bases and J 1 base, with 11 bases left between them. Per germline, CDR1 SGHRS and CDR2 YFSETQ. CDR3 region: CASSRLGGNTEAFF. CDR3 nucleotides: TGCGCCAGCAGCCGGTTAGGGGGGAACACTGAAGCTTTCTTT.

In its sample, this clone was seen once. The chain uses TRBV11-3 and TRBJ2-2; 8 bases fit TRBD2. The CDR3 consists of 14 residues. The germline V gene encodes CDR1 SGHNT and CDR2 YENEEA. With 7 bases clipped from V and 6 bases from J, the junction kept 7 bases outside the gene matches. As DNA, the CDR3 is TGTGCCAGCACCTTTACGGGGGGGCCCGGGGAGCTGTTTTTT. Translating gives CASTFTGGPGELFF.

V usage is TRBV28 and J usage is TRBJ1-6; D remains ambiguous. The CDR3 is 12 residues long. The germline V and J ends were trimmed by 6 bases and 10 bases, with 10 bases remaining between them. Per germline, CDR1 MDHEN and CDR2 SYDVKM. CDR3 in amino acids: CASRTLTSPLHF. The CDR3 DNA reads TGTGCCAGCAGGACATTGACCTCACCCCTCCACTTT.

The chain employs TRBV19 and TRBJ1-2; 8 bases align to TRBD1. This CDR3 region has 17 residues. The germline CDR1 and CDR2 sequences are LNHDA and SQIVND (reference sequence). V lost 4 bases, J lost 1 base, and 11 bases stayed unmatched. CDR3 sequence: CASSTTGASKNNYGYTF. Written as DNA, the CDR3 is TGTGCCAGTAGTACGACAGGGGCTTCTAAAAATAACTATGGCTACACCTTC.

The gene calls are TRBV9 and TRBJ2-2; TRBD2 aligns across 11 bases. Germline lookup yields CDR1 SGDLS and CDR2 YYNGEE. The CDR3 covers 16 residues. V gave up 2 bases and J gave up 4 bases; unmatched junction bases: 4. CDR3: CASSVTSGRLTGELFF. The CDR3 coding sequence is TGTGCCAGCAGCGTCACTAGCGGGAGACTCACCGGGGAGCTGTTTTTT.

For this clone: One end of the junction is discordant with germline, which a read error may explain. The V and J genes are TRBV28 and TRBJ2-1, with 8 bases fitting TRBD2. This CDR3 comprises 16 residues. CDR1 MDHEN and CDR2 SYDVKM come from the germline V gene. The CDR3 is CASSSPSGGRYHEQFF. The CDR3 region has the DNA TGTGCCAGCAGTTCCCCCTCGGGGGGGCGCTACCATGAGCAGTTCTTC.

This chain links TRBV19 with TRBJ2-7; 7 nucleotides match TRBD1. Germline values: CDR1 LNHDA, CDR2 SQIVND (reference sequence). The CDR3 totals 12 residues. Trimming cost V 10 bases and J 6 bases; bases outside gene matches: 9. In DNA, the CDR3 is TGTGCCACCAAAGGACAGGTTGGCGAGCAGTACTTC. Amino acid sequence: CATKGQVGEQYF.

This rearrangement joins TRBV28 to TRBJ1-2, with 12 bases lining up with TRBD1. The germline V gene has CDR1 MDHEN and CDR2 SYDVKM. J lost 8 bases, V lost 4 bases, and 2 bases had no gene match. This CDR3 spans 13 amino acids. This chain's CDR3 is CASSWDRGQGYTF. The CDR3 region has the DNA TGTGCCAGCAGTTGGGACAGGGGGCAAGGCTACACCTTC.

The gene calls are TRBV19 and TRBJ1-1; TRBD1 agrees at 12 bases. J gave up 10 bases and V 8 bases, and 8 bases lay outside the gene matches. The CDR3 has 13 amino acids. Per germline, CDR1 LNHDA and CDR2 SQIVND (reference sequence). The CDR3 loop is CASRLRDRGRAFF. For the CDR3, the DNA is TGTGCCAGTCGCCTCCGGGACAGGGGGCGAGCTTTCTTT. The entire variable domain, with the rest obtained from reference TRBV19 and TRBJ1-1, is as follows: DGGITQSPKYLFRKEGQNVTLSCEQNLNHDAMYWYRQDPGQGLRLIYYSQIVNDFQKGDIAEGYSVSREKKESFPLTVTSAQKNPTAFYLCASRLRDRGRAFFGQGTRLTVV.

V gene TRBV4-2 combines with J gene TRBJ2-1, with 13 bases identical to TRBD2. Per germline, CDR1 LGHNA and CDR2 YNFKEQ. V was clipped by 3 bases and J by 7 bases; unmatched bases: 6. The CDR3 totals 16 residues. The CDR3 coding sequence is TGTGCCAGCAGCCAGCAACTAGCGGGAGGGATAAATGAGCAGTTCTTC. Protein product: CASSQQLAGGINEQFF.

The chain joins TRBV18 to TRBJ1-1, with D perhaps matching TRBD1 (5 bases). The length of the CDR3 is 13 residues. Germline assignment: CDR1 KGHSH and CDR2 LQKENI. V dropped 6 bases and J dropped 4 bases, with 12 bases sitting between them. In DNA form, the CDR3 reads TGTGCCAGCTCGGGACTTAGGGCCACTGAAGCTTTCTTT. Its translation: CASSGLRATEAFF.

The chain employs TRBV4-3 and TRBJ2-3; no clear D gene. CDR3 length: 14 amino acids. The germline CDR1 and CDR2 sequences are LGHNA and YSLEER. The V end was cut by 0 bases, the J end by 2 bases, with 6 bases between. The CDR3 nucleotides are TGCGCCAGCAGCCAAGAATACAACACAGATACGCAGTATTTT. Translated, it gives CASSQEYNTDTQYF.

The CDR3 reads CATGTSAHTDTQYF. The CDR3 DNA sequence: TGTGCCACCGGGACTAGTGCCCACACAGATACGCAGTATTTT. V usage is TRBV7-9 and J usage is TRBJ2-3, with 8 bases identical to TRBD2. The ends lost 10 bases at V and 2 bases at J; junction bases unmatched: 8. The CDR3 has 14 amino acids. CDR1 is SEHNR, CDR2 FQNEAQ, per germline (reference sequence). Filled out from reference TRBV7-9 and TRBJ2-3, the complete variable domain reads DTGVSQNPRHKITKRGQNVTFRCDPISEHNRLYWYRQTLGQGPEFLTYFQNEAQLEKSRLLSDRFSAERPKGSFSTLEIQRTEQGDSAMYLCATGTSAHTDTQYFGPGTRLTVL.

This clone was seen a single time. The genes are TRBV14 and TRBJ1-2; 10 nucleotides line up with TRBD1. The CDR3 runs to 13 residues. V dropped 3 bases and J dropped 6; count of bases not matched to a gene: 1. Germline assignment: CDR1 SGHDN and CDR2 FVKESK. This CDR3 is CASSQDRGDGYTF. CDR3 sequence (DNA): TGTGCCAGCAGCCAGGACAGGGGGGATGGCTACACCTTC.

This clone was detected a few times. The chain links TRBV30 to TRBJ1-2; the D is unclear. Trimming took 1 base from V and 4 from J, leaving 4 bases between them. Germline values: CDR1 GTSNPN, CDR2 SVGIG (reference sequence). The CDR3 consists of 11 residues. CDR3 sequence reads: CAWSERYGYTF. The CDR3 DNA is TGTGCCTGGAGTGAGCGCTATGGCTACACCTTC.

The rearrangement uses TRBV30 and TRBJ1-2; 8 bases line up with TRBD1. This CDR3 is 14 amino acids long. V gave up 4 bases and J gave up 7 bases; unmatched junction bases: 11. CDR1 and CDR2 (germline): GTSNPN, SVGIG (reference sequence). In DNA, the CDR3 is TGTGCCTGGACCCGGGACAGGTCTATGCGTGGCTACACCTTC. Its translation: CAWTRDRSMRGYTF.

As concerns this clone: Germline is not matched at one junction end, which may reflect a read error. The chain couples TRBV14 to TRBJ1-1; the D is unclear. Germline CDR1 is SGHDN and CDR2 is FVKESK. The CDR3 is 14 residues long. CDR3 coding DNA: TGTGCCAGCAGCCAAGGGGCCGCGAACGCTGAAGCTTTCTTT. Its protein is CASSQGAANAEAFF. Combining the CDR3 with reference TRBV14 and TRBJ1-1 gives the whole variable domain EAGVTQFPSHSVIEKGQTVTLRCDPISGHDNLYWYRRVMGKEIKFLLHFVKESKQDESGMPNNRFLAERTGGTYSTLKVQPAELEDSGVYFCASSQGAANAEAFFGQGTRLTVV.

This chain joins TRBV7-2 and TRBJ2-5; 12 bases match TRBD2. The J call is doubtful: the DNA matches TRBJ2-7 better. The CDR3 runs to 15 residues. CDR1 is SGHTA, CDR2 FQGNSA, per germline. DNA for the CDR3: TGTGCCAGCAGCTCTACTAGCGGGGGGCTTGTCGAGCAGTACTTC. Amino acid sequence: CASSSTSGGLVEQYF.